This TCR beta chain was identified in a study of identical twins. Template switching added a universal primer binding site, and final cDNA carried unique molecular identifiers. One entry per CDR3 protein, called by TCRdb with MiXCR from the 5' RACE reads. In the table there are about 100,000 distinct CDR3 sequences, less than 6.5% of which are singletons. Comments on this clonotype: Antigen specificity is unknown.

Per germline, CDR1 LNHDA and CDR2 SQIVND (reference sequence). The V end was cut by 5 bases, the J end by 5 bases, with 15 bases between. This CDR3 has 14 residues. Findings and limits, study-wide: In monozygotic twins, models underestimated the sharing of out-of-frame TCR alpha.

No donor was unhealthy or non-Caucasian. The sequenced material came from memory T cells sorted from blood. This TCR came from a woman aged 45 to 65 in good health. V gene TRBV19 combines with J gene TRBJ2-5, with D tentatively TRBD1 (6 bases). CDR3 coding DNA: TGTGCCAGTAGTTCCTTAGGGGGTTTGGAGACCCAGTACTTC. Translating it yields CASSSLGGLETQYF. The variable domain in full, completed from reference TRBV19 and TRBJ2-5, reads DGGITQSPKYLFRKEGQNVTLSCEQNLNHDAMYWYRQDPGQGLRLIYYSQIVNDFQKGDIAEGYSVSREKKESFPLTVTSAQKNPTAFYLCASSSLGGLETQYFGPGTRLLVL.